This is a list of T cell receptor beta chains from one sample in a study of cytomegalovirus exposure and HLA in healthy donors. Clones were read by immunoSEQ multiplex PCR, and TCRdb kept only the in-frame ones, dropping some. The sample lists about 130,000 clones, over 80% occurring once. Material: PBMCs. All receptors derive from a boy aged 10-17 years in good health and CMV-seronegative. Both conserved end residues are part of each CDR3. D genes are given only for firm matches. Size is stated for part of the rows, as once, few or many counts, or as a class when the clone is expanded.

V: TRBV6-1; J: TRBJ1-2; size: once; D: TRBD1; DNA: TGTGCCAGCATGTCCGTGACAGGGGGCTTGAGTGGCTACACCTTC; CDR3: CASMSVTGGLSGYTF
V: TRBV9; J: TRBJ1-1; size: few; D: -; DNA: TGTGCCAGCAGCGACATTGAAGCTTTCTTT; CDR3: CASSDIEAFF
V: TRBV11-3; J: TRBJ2-1; size: -; D: TRBD2; DNA: TGTGCCAGCAGCTCCCGGCTAGCGGGAGAGCGGCAGTTCTTC; CDR3: CASSSRLAGERQFF
V: TRBV6-5; J: TRBJ1-1; size: once; D: TRBD1; DNA: TGTGCCAGCAGTGACAGGGAGAACACTGAAGCTTTCTTT; CDR3: CASSDRENTEAFF
V: TRBV6-1; J: TRBJ2-5; size: -; D: -; DNA: TGTGCCAGCAGCTGGACAGCAACTGAAGAGACCCAGTACTTC; CDR3: CASSWTATEETQYF
V: TRBV5-1; J: TRBJ2-2; size: -; D: TRBD1; DNA: TGCGCCAGCAGCTTGGGGACAGGGCGGATCACCGGGGAGCTGTTTTTT; CDR3: CASSLGTGRITGELFF
V: TRBV7-8; J: TRBJ2-1; size: -; D: TRBD1; DNA: TGTGCCAGCAGCTTAGCGGGACAGGGCTATGAGCGGTTCTTC; CDR3: CASSLAGQGYERFF
V: TRBV4-2; J: TRBJ2-3; size: once; D: TRBD2; DNA: TGTGCCAGCAGCCCCCGCGGGGCTAGCGGGAGTAAAGATACGCAGTATTTT; CDR3: CASSPRGASGSKDTQYF
V: TRBV4-3; J: TRBJ2-2; size: -; D: -; DNA: TGCGCCAGCAGCCAAGGGGTACAGGGGAACACCGGGGAGCTGTTTTTT; CDR3: CASSQGVQGNTGELFF
V: TRBV30; J: TRBJ2-7; size: -; D: TRBD1; DNA: TGTGCCTGGAGTGTACAGGGGTTGTCCTACGAGCAGTACTTC; CDR3: CAWSVQGLSYEQYF
V: TRBV7-8; J: TRBJ1-2; size: -; D: -; DNA: TGTGCCAGCAGCTTACGTTCGCAGAACTATGGCTACACCTTC; CDR3: CASSLRSQNYGYTF
V: TRBV18; J: TRBJ1-2; size: -; D: TRBD1; DNA: TGTGCCAGCTCACCAGACAGGGCTAACTATGGCTACACCTTC; CDR3: CASSPDRANYGYTF
V: TRBV2; J: TRBJ2-1; size: -; D: -; DNA: TGTGCCAGCAGTGAAGGCCTAGCCTACAATGAGCAGTTCTTC; CDR3: CASSEGLAYNEQFF
V: TRBV11-2; J: TRBJ2-7; size: -; D: TRBD2; DNA: TGTGCCAGCACCAAAAGTTTCGGGAGGACGTACTTC; CDR3: CASTKSFGRTYF
V: TRBV10-3; J: TRBJ1-5; size: -; D: TRBD1; DNA: TGTGCCATCAGTGAGTCGGACAGGGGGCTTCAGCCCCAGCATTTT; CDR3: CAISESDRGLQPQHF
V: TRBV6-4; J: TRBJ2-2; size: once; D: TRBD2; DNA: TGTGCCAGCAGTCGGACTAGCGGGAGAGCGAACACCGGGGAGCTGTTTTTT; CDR3: CASSRTSGRANTGELFF
V: TRBV4-1; J: TRBJ2-3; size: -; D: -; DNA: TGCGCCAGCAGGAGTGTCGAGACTAGCACAGATACGCAGTATTTT; CDR3: CASRSVETSTDTQYF
V: TRBV15; J: TRBJ1-2; size: -; D: -; DNA: TGTGCCACCAGCAGAGCGGGGACTAACTATGGCTACACCTTC; CDR3: CATSRAGTNYGYTF
V: TRBV7-9; J: TRBJ2-7; size: once; D: TRBD1; DNA: TGTGCCAGCAGCTTAGGGCGAGGGACAGCCGAGCAGTACTTC; CDR3: CASSLGRGTAEQYF
V: TRBV6-4; J: TRBJ2-3; size: -; D: -; DNA: TGTGCCAGCAGTGAGTCTAGCTTGGATACGCAGTATTTT; CDR3: CASSESSLDTQYF
V: TRBV5-1; J: TRBJ2-2; size: -; D: TRBD1; DNA: TGCGCCAGCAGCTATCAGGGGGACGGGGAGCTGTTTTTT; CDR3: CASSYQGDGELFF
V: TRBV29-1; J: TRBJ1-2; size: -; D: TRBD1; DNA: TGCAGCGTTGTCTCCTCAGGGGGGTCCGGGGGCTACACCTTC; CDR3: CSVVSSGGSGGYTF
V: TRBV4-3; J: TRBJ2-6; size: -; D: TRBD1; DNA: TGCGCCAGCAGCCACCCTCGGGACAGGGGGCGGGGGGCCAACGTCCTGACTTTC; CDR3: CASSHPRDRGRGANVLTF
V: TRBV6-1; J: TRBJ1-2; size: -; D: TRBD1; DNA: TGTGCCACCCAGGACAGGCGCCTACTAAGAGGCTACACCTTC; CDR3: CATQDRRLLRGYTF
V: TRBV27; J: TRBJ2-2; size: -; D: TRBD1; DNA: TGTGCCAGCAGTTTCTCCCCTGGCCAGGGGGAGACCGGGGAGCTGTTTTTT; CDR3: CASSFSPGQGETGELFF
V: TRBV30; J: TRBJ1-2; size: -; D: -; DNA: TGTGCCTGGAGTGTAGCGGTACCTAATGGCTACACCTTC; CDR3: CAWSVAVPNGYTF
V: TRBV7-7; J: TRBJ2-1; size: -; D: TRBD2; DNA: TGTGCCAGCAGCCTGGGACTAGCGGGAGAGGGCGGATCCTACAATGAGCAGTTCTTC; CDR3: CASSLGLAGEGGSYNEQFF
V: TRBV5-6; J: TRBJ1-1; size: -; D: TRBD1; DNA: TGTGCCAGCAGCTTGGTGGGACAGGGATCCCTAGCTTTCTTT; CDR3: CASSLVGQGSLAFF
V: TRBV5-4; J: TRBJ2-1; size: once; D: TRBD2; DNA: TGTGCCAGCAGCCGCCGGACTAGCTCCTACAATGAGCAGTTCTTC; CDR3: CASSRRTSSYNEQFF
V: TRBV19; J: TRBJ2-1; size: -; D: TRBD2; DNA: TGTGCCAGTAGTATGATGACTAGCAGCGTGGCGTTCTTC; CDR3: CASSMMTSSVAFF
V: TRBV6-1; J: TRBJ1-2; size: -; D: -; DNA: TGTGCCAGCAGTGAAAGGACCGCGGGGCTTCTTAACTATGGCTACACCTTC; CDR3: CASSERTAGLLNYGYTF
V: TRBV7-9; J: TRBJ1-4; size: -; D: -; DNA: TGTGCCAGCAGCCTCACTGAGGTTGGAGGGGAAAAACTGTTTTTT; CDR3: CASSLTEVGGEKLFF
V: TRBV5-1; J: TRBJ2-1; size: -; D: -; DNA: TGCGCCAGCAGCTTGCCTGGCGGGGGCATATACAATGAGCAGTTCTTC; CDR3: CASSLPGGGIYNEQFF
V: TRBV30; J: TRBJ1-1; size: -; D: -; DNA: TGTGCCTGGAGTCGAGGCACTGAAGCTTTCTTT; CDR3: CAWSRGTEAFF
V: TRBV6-1; J: TRBJ2-7; size: -; D: TRBD2; DNA: TGTGCCAGCAGTGATAGGCAGACTAGCGGGAGGTCATTCTCCTACGAGCAGTACTTC; CDR3: CASSDRQTSGRSFSYEQYF
V: TRBV30; J: TRBJ2-1; size: -; D: TRBD2; DNA: TGTGCCTGGAGTATGGGTGGACTAGGGGAGAGTGAGCAGTTCTTC; CDR3: CAWSMGGLGESEQFF
V: TRBV10-3; J: TRBJ2-5; size: -; D: -; DNA: TGTGCCATCAGTGATATCCCGGGCGGATCTAAGGGAGGAGAGACCCAGTACTTC; CDR3: CAISDIPGGSKGGETQYF
V: TRBV7-9; J: TRBJ2-3; size: once; D: -; DNA: TGTGCCAGCAGCTCAAGCAGCCCGACTAGGGGCCGCACAGATACGCAGTATTTT; CDR3: CASSSSSPTRGRTDTQYF
V: TRBV7-9; J: TRBJ1-4; size: -; D: TRBD1; DNA: TGTGCCAGCTCCGACAGGGGGGGGGAAGAAAAACTGTTTTTT; CDR3: CASSDRGGEEKLFF
V: TRBV5-1; J: TRBJ2-2; size: -; D: -; DNA: TGCGCCAGCAGCTTAGAGACTAGTTTCACCACCGGGGAGCTGTTTTTT; CDR3: CASSLETSFTTGELFF
V: TRBV25-1; J: TRBJ2-2; size: few; D: TRBD1; DNA: TGTGCCAGCAGTGAGGGACAGGACACCGGGGAGCTGTTTTTT; CDR3: CASSEGQDTGELFF
V: TRBV7-2; J: TRBJ2-1; size: -; D: TRBD2; DNA: TGTGCCAGCAGCTTAGGGACTAGCGGGAACAATGAGCAGTTCTTC; CDR3: CASSLGTSGNNEQFF
V: TRBV5-5; J: TRBJ1-1; size: few; D: -; DNA: TGTGCCAGCAGCTTGGAGGACGGGGAGGCTTTCTTT; CDR3: CASSLEDGEAFF
V: TRBV30; J: TRBJ1-4; size: -; D: -; DNA: TGTGCCTGGCAGCAAGGGACAACGAATGAAAAACTGTTTTTT; CDR3: CAWQQGTTNEKLFF
V: TRBV5-5; J: TRBJ2-2; size: -; D: -; DNA: TGTGCCAGCAGGCAGGGGACTATTAACACCGGGGAGCTGTTTTTT; CDR3: CASRQGTINTGELFF
V: TRBV30; J: TRBJ1-1; size: once; D: TRBD1; DNA: TGTGCCTGGAGTCCGGGACAGGGAATTACTGAAGCTTTCTTT; CDR3: CAWSPGQGITEAFF
V: TRBV10-2; J: TRBJ1-3; size: -; D: -; DNA: TGCGCCAGCAATTCTAGTCCTGGAAACACCATATATTTT; CDR3: CASNSSPGNTIYF
V: TRBV4-1; J: TRBJ2-1; size: -; D: -; DNA: TGCGCCAGCAGCCAAGATGGCGGGCGCCATGAGCAGTTCTTC; CDR3: CASSQDGGRHEQFF
V: TRBV5-1; J: TRBJ2-7; size: -; D: -; DNA: TGCGCCAGCAGTTTAGAACCCTACGAGCAGTACTTC; CDR3: CASSLEPYEQYF
V: TRBV7-8; J: TRBJ2-7; size: once; D: -; DNA: TGTGCCAGCAGCTTTATCGCGATCTCCTACGAGCAGTACTTC; CDR3: CASSFIAISYEQYF
V: TRBV18; J: TRBJ2-5; size: few; D: -; DNA: TGTGCCAGCTCACTGAGTTTACAAGAGACCCAGTACTTC; CDR3: CASSLSLQETQYF